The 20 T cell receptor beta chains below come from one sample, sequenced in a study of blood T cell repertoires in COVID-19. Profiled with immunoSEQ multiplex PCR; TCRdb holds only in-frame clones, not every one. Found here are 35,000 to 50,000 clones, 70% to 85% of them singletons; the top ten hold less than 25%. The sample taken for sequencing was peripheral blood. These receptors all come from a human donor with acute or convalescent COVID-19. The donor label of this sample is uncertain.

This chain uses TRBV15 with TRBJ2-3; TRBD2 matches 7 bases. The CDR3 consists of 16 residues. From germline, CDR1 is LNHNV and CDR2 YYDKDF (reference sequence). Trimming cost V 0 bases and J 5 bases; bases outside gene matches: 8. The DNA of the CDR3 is TGTGCCACCAGCAGAGATTCGGGAGCGGGGAAAGATACGCAGTATTTT. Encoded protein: CATSRDSGAGKDTQYF.

CDR3 coding DNA: TGCGCCAGCAGCTTAGGACAGAACACAGATACGCAGTATTTT. Amino acids: CASSLGQNTDTQYF. The chain is built from TRBV5-1 and TRBJ2-3; TRBD1 is a possible D gene (6 bases). This CDR3 region has 14 residues. V was clipped by 2 bases and J by 2 bases, with 9 bases between them. CDR1 SGHRS and CDR2 YFSETQ come from the germline V gene.

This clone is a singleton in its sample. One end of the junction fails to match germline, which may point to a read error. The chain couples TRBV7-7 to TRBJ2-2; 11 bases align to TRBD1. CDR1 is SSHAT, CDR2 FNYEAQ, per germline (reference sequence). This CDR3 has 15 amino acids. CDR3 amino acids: CASSLSGQGDGELFF. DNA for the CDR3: TGTGCTAGCAGCCTATCGGGACAGGGGGACGGGGAGCTGTTTTTT.

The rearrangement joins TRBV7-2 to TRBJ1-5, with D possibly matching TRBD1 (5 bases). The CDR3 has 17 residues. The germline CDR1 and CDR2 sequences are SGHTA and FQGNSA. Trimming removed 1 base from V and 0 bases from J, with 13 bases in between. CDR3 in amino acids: CASSLERQFYSNQPQHF. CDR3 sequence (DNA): TGTGCCAGCAGCTTAGAACGACAGTTCTATAGCAATCAGCCCCAGCATTTT.

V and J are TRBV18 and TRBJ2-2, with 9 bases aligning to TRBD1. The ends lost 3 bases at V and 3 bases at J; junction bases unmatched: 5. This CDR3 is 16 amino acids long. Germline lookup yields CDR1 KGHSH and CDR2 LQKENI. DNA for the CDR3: TGTGCCAGCTCACCGCCGGGACAGGGTTACACCGGGGAGCTGTTTTTT. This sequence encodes CASSPPGQGYTGELFF.

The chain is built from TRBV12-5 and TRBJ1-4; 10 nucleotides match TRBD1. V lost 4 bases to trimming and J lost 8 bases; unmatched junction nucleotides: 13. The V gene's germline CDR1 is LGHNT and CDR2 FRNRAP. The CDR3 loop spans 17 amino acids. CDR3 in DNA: TGTGCTAGTGGTTCGACAGTGGGACAGGGGTTCGGAGAAAAACTGTTTTTT. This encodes CASGSTVGQGFGEKLFF.

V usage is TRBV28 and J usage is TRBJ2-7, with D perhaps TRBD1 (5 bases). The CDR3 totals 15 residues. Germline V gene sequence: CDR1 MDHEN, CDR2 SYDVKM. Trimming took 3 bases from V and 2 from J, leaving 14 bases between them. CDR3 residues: CASSFLGAVTYEQYF. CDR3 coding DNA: TGTGCCAGCAGTTTCCTTGGGGCAGTCACCTACGAGCAGTACTTC.

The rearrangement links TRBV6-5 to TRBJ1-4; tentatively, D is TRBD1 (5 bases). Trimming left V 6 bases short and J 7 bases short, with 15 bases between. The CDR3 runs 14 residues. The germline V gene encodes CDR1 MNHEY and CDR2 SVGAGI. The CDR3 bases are TGTGCCAGCAGCCCCGACGGGGGGAGTGAAAAACTGTTTTTT. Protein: CASSPDGGSEKLFF.

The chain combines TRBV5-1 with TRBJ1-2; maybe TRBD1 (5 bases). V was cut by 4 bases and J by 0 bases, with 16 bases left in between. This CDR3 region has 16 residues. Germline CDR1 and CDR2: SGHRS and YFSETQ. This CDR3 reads CASSVNTGSANYGYTF. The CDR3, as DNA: TGCGCCAGCAGCGTCAATACAGGATCGGCTAACTATGGCTACACCTTC.

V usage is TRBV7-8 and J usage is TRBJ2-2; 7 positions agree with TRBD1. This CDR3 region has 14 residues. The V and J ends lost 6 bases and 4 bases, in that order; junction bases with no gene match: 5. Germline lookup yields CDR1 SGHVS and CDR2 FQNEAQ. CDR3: CASRPTGFTGELFF. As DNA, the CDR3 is TGTGCCAGCAGACCGACAGGGTTCACCGGGGAGCTGTTTTTT. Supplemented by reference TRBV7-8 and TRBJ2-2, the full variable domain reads GAGVSQSPRYKVAKRGQDVALRCDPISGHVSLFWYQQALGQGPEFLTYFQNEAQLDKSGLPSDRFFAERPEGSVSTLKIQRTQQEDSAVYLCASRPTGFTGELFFGEGSRLTVL.

The chain's CDR3 is CASRIQGEPQETQYF. As DNA, the CDR3 is TGTGCCAGCAGAATACAGGGGGAGCCCCAAGAGACCCAGTACTTC. This rearrangement joins TRBV28 to TRBJ2-5, with TRBD1 matching 8 bases. This CDR3 comprises 15 residues. The germline V gene encodes CDR1 MDHEN and CDR2 SYDVKM. J gave up 1 base and V 6 bases, and 7 bases lay outside the gene matches.

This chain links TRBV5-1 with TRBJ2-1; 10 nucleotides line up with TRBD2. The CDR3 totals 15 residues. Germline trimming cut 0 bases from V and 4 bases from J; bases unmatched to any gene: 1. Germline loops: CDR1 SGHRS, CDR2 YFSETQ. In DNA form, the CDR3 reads TGCGCCAGCAGCTTGGCTAGCGGGAGTTACAATGAGCAGTTCTTC. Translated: CASSLASGSYNEQFF.

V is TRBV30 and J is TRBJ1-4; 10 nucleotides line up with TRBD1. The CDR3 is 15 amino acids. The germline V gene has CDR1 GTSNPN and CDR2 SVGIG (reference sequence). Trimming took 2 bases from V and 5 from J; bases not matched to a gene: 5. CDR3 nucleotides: TGTGCCTGGAGTCCTATGGACAGGGGGAATGAAAAACTGTTTTTT. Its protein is CAWSPMDRGNEKLFF.

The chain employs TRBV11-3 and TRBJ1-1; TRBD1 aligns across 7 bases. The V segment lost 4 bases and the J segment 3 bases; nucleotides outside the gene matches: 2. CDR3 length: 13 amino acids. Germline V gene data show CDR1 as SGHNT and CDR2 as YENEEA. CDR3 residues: CASSWGTDTEAFF. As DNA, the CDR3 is TGTGCCAGCAGCTGGGGGACAGACACTGAAGCTTTCTTT.

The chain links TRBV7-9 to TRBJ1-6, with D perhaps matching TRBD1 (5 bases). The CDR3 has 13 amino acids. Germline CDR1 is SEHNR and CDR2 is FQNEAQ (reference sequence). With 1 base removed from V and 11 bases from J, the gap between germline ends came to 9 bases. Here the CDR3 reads CASSLEGRAPLHF. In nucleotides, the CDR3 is TGTGCCAGCAGCTTAGAGGGGCGAGCACCCCTCCACTTT.

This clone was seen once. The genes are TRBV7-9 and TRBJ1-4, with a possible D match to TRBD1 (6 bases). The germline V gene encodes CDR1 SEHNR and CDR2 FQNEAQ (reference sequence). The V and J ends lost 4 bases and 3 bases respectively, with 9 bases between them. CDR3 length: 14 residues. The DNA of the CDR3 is TGTGCCAGCAGCTACAGGGATTCTAATGAAAAACTGTTTTTT. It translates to CASSYRDSNEKLFF.

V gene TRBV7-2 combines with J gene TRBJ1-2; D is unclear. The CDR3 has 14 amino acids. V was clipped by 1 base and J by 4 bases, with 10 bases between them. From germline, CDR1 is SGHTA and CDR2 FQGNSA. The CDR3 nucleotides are TGTGCCAGCAGCTTAGGAGGCGGGGTCTATGGCTACACCTTC. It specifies CASSLGGGVYGYTF.

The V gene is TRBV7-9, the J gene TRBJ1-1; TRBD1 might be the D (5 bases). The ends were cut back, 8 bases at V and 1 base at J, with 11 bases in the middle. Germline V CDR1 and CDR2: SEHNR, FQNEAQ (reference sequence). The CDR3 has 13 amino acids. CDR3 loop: CASRPGGNTEAFF. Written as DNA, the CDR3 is TGTGCCAGCCGCCCCGGGGGGAACACTGAAGCTTTCTTT.

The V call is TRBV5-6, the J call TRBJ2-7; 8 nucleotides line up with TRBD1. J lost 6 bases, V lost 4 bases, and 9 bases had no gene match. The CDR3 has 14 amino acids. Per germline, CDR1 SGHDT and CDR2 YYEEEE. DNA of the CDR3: TGTGCCAGCAGCCTACCGCCGCAGGGGGCCGAGCAGTACTTC. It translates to CASSLPPQGAEQYF.

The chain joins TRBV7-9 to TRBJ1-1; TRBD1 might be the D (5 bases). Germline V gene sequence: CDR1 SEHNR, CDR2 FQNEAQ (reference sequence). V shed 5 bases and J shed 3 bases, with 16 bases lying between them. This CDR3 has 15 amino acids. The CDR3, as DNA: TGTGCCAGCAGCCTCTTCTTGGGAGGGGACACTGAAGCTTTCTTT. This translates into CASSLFLGGDTEAFF.